This entry lists 25 T cell receptor beta chains sequenced from one sample in a study of blood T cell repertoires in COVID-19. Only in-frame clones appear in the TCRdb table, and some are missing; sequencing was by immunoSEQ multiplex PCR. Of approximately 90,000 clones listed, roughly 90% are singletons. The source material was peripheral blood. The receptors were gathered from a woman older than 75 with acute or convalescent COVID-19.

The chain has TRBV15 and TRBJ1-3; 7 bases line up with TRBD1. Germline CDR1 is LNHNV and CDR2 is YYDKDF (reference sequence). The junction had 9 bases not matched to a gene; V was cut back by 4 bases and J by 6 bases. The CDR3 runs 15 residues. The CDR3 here is CATSTKRQGENTIYF. CDR3 nucleotides: TGTGCCACCAGCACAAAAAGACAGGGAGAAAACACCATATATTTT.

The CDR3 region has the DNA TGTGCCACCAGTGATCCTAATAATGAAAAACTGTTTTTT. Its translation is CATSDPNNEKLFF. This chain joins TRBV24-1 and TRBJ1-4, with D unclear. Germline CDR1 is KGHDR and CDR2 is SFDVKD. The CDR3 loop spans 13 amino acids. V lost 3 bases, J lost 4 bases, and 5 bases lay in between.

The V gene is TRBV14, the J gene TRBJ1-2; weak D call: TRBD1 (5 bases). With 4 bases removed from V and 8 bases from J, the gap between germline ends came to 11 bases. CDR1 is SGHDN, CDR2 FVKESK, per germline. The CDR3 totals 12 residues. The DNA for the CDR3 is TGTGCCAGCAGCCTGCAGGGTTGGGGCTACACCTTC. The encoded protein is CASSLQGWGYTF.

The chain combines TRBV5-1 with TRBJ2-7; weak D call: TRBD1 (6 bases). V was clipped by 4 bases and J by 4 bases, with 15 bases between them. The CDR3 sequence is 14 residues long. The germline gives CDR1 SGHRS, CDR2 YFSETQ. CDR3 sequence reads: CASSPDSGSYEQYF. DNA of the CDR3: TGCGCCAGCAGCCCGGACAGTGGGTCATACGAGCAGTACTTC. The full variable domain, completed using reference TRBV5-1 and TRBJ2-7, is KAGVTQTPRYLIKTRGQQVTLSCSPISGHRSVSWYQQTPGQGLQFLFEYFSETQRNKGNFPGRFSGRQFSNSRSEMNVSTLELGDSALYLCASSPDSGSYEQYFGPGTRLTVT.

This chain links TRBV7-2 with TRBJ2-2, with TRBD2 as a possible D gene (6 bases). CDR3 length: 14 residues. Germline loops: CDR1 SGHTA, CDR2 FQGNSA. Trimming took off 4 bases at V and 6 bases at J, with 12 bases between the two ends. The CDR3: CASSSRTTAGELFF. In DNA form, the CDR3 reads TGTGCCAGCAGCTCCCGGACTACTGCCGGGGAGCTGTTTTTT.

This rearrangement joins TRBV21-1 to TRBJ1-6. TRBV21-1 constitutes a pseudogene. This CDR3 spans 16 amino acids. The CDR3 is CASSKGRGSYNSPLHF. CDR3 bases: TGTGCCAGCAGCAAAGGGAGGGGCTCCTATAATTCACCCCTCCACTTT.

This clone appeared a few times. This chain uses TRBV2 with TRBJ1-5, with 8 bases aligning to TRBD1. The junction had 9 bases not matched to a gene; V was cut back by 0 bases and J by 5 bases. The germline CDR1 and CDR2 sequences are SNHLY and FYNNEI. The CDR3 is made up of 17 amino acids. In nucleotides, the CDR3 is TGTGCCAGCAGTGAAGCCGCCCGGACAGGGTCATATCAGCCCCAGCATTTT. Translation: CASSEAARTGSYQPQHF.

V and J are TRBV5-1 and TRBJ1-1; D not resolved. The CDR3 has 15 amino acids. V lost 5 bases to trimming and J lost 1 base, with 15 bases between them. CDR1 SGHRS and CDR2 YFSETQ come from the germline V gene. The CDR3 spells CASSKSGNSNTEAFF. Here the CDR3 DNA reads TGCGCCAGCAGTAAATCGGGTAACTCGAACACTGAAGCTTTCTTT. Full variable domain (remainder filled in from reference TRBV5-1 and TRBJ1-1): KAGVTQTPRYLIKTRGQQVTLSCSPISGHRSVSWYQQTPGQGLQFLFEYFSETQRNKGNFPGRFSGRQFSNSRSEMNVSTLELGDSALYLCASSKSGNSNTEAFFGQGTRLTVV.

This clone was observed a few times. The chain combines TRBV3-1 (or the pseudogene TRBV3-2) with TRBJ2-7, with 8 bases matching TRBD1. V was clipped by 0 bases and J by 2 bases; unmatched bases: 3. This CDR3 is built from 15 residues. Germline CDR1 is LGHDT and CDR2 is YNNKEL (reference sequence). CDR3 in amino acids: CASSQDLGQAYEQYF. CDR3 bases: TGTGCCAGCAGCCAAGATCTGGGACAGGCCTACGAGCAGTACTTC.

This chain joins TRBV19 and TRBJ2-3, with TRBD2 matching over 11 bases. Germline V lookup: CDR1 LNHDA, CDR2 SQIVND (reference sequence). The trim removed 5 bases at V and 3 bases at J, leaving 4 bases unmatched. The CDR3 runs to 15 residues. The CDR3 coding sequence is TGTGCCAGTAGTGCTAGCGGGGGGCGGACAGATACGCAGTATTTT. It translates to CASSASGGRTDTQYF.

This chain links TRBV4-1 with TRBJ2-7; 8 bases line up with TRBD1. The CDR3 totals 15 residues. The germline gives CDR1 MGHRA, CDR2 YSYEKL. Trimming at V came to 1 base and at J to 3 bases, leaving 5 bases not matched to a gene. CDR3 nucleotides: TGCGCCAGCAGCCAAGTTCCGGACAGGGTCTACGAGCAGTACTTC. Translating it yields CASSQVPDRVYEQYF.

This rearrangement joins TRBV5-1 to TRBJ1-1; TRBD1 is a possible D gene (5 bases). The germline gives CDR1 SGHRS, CDR2 YFSETQ. V lost 3 bases and J 1 base, leaving 13 bases between the germline ends. This CDR3 is 15 amino acids long. The chain's CDR3 is CASSSSTTENTEAFF. CDR3 nucleotides: TGCGCCAGCAGCTCAAGTACGACAGAGAACACTGAAGCTTTCTTT.

The genes are TRBV13 and TRBJ2-7; D remains unclear. The CDR3 runs to 14 residues. The V end lost 5 bases, the J end lost 5 bases, and 16 bases lay between the germline ends. Per germline, CDR1 PRHDT and CDR2 FYEKMQ (reference sequence). CDR3 in amino acids: CASSLRLVHDEQYF. As DNA, the CDR3 is TGTGCCAGCAGCCTGCGGCTAGTTCACGACGAGCAGTACTTC.

This chain uses TRBV10-1 with TRBJ2-5; weak D call: TRBD1 (7 bases). CDR1 WNHNN and CDR2 SYGVQD come from the germline V gene (reference sequence). The V end lost 10 bases, the J end lost 4 bases, and 16 bases lay between the germline ends. This CDR3 has 13 residues. The CDR3 spells CANTGEAGETQYF. The CDR3 bases are TGCGCCAACACAGGGGAGGCGGGAGAGACCCAGTACTTC.

This chain uses TRBV6-1 with TRBJ2-7; a weak D match, TRBD1 (6 bases). The CDR3 contains 12 residues. The V gene's germline CDR1 is MNHNS and CDR2 SASEGT. The V and J ends lost 6 bases and 2 bases respectively, with 8 bases between them. The CDR3 reads CASSQGTYEQYF. The CDR3 DNA follows: TGTGCCAGCAGCCAGGGGACCTACGAGCAGTACTTC.

This clone was observed once. This chain uses TRBV9 with TRBJ1-3; D gene uncertain. The ends were cut back, 2 bases at V and 0 bases at J, with 9 bases in the middle. CDR1 and CDR2 (germline): SGDLS, YYNGEE. This CDR3 has 15 amino acids. This chain's CDR3 is CASSVTTASGNTIYF. The CDR3 nucleotides read TGTGCCAGCAGCGTCACCACTGCCTCTGGAAACACCATATATTTT.

The chain recombines TRBV9 with TRBJ2-2; D possibly corresponds to TRBD1 (5 bases). Germline-derived CDR1 and CDR2 are SGDLS and YYNGEE. This CDR3 region has 13 residues. Trimming removed 4 bases at V and 6 bases at J, with 10 bases between. The CDR3 reads CASSIQGSGELFF. The CDR3 DNA reads TGTGCCAGCAGCATTCAGGGTTCCGGGGAGCTGTTTTTT.

The chain uses TRBV3-1 (or the pseudogene TRBV3-2) and TRBJ2-1; 8 bases fit TRBD1. V lost 5 bases, J lost 6 bases, and 6 bases stayed unmatched. Germline CDR1 is LGHDT and CDR2 is YNNKEL (reference sequence). The CDR3 is 14 amino acids. The CDR3 DNA sequence: TGTGCCAGCAGCAAGGACAGGGCACGCAATGAGCAGTTCTTC. It specifies CASSKDRARNEQFF.

The rearrangement uses TRBV12-5 and TRBJ2-7, with 8 bases that match TRBD2. This CDR3 is built from 16 residues. Trimming removed 0 bases from V and 1 base from J; junction bases left unmatched: 5. CDR1 is LGHNT and CDR2 is FRNRAP in the germline V gene. The CDR3 coding sequence is TGTGCTAGTGGTTTGGTAAGGCTAGCGGGTTCCTACGAGCAGTACTTC. Its translation: CASGLVRLAGSYEQYF.

This chain joins TRBV19 and TRBJ2-7; 7 bases line up with TRBD1. The CDR3 runs to 13 residues. Germline lookup yields CDR1 LNHDA and CDR2 SQIVND (reference sequence). The J segment lost 3 bases and the V segment lost 6 bases, leaving 5 bases of the junction unmatched. The CDR3 is CASSRDSNYEQYF. DNA for the CDR3: TGTGCCAGTAGCCGGGACAGCAACTACGAGCAGTACTTC.

The J gene is TRBJ1-6, the V gene TRBV11-3; D might be TRBD1 (6 bases). CDR1 and CDR2 (germline): SGHNT, YENEEA. CDR3 length: 15 amino acids. V dropped 5 bases and J dropped 4 bases, with 12 bases sitting between them. In DNA form, the CDR3 reads TGTGCCAGCAGCCCCTCGGGACAATATAATTCACCCCTCCACTTT. It encodes CASSPSGQYNSPLHF.

Here the CDR3 reads CASSAGVYQPQHF. In nucleotides, the CDR3 is TGTGCCAGCAGTGCGGGGGTTTATCAGCCCCAGCATTTT. The genes are TRBV2 and TRBJ1-5; D might be TRBD1 (5 bases). V gave up 4 bases and J gave up 5 bases, with 9 bases separating them. The CDR3 runs 13 residues. Germline V gene lookup returns CDR1 SNHLY and CDR2 FYNNEI.

The chain joins TRBV12-3 or TRBV12-4 to TRBJ2-1; D may be TRBD2 (5 bases). V shed 8 bases and J shed 14 bases, with 22 bases lying between them. The CDR3 consists of 13 residues. This chain's CDR3 is CASLPPKSPEEFF. CDR3 nucleotides: TGTGCCAGCCTACCCCCCAAGTCCCCGGAGGAGTTCTTC.

The gene calls are TRBV9 and TRBJ1-6; 10 bases match TRBD1. J lost 5 bases, V lost 1 base, and 9 bases had no gene match. CDR1 and CDR2 from the germline V gene are SGDLS and YYNGEE. The length of the CDR3 is 18 residues. The CDR3 nucleotides are TGTGCCAGCAGCGTACTCCCCGGGACAGGGGTGAATAATTCACCCCTCCACTTT. As protein: CASSVLPGTGVNNSPLHF.

The chain combines TRBV11-2 with TRBJ2-7; unclear D gene. The CDR3 covers 14 residues. Deletions cut 1 base from V and 2 bases from J, with 9 bases between. Looked up from germline, CDR1 is SGHAT and CDR2 is FQNNGV. The CDR3 loop is CASSLAQLTYEQYF. The DNA of the CDR3 is TGTGCCAGCAGCTTAGCACAGCTTACCTACGAGCAGTACTTC. Supplemented by reference TRBV11-2 and TRBJ2-7, the full variable domain reads EAGVAQSPRYKIIEKRQSVAFWCNPISGHATLYWYQQILGQGPKLLIQFQNNGVVDDSQLPKDRFSAERLKGVDSTLKIQPAKLEDSAVYLCASSLAQLTYEQYFGPGTRLTVT.